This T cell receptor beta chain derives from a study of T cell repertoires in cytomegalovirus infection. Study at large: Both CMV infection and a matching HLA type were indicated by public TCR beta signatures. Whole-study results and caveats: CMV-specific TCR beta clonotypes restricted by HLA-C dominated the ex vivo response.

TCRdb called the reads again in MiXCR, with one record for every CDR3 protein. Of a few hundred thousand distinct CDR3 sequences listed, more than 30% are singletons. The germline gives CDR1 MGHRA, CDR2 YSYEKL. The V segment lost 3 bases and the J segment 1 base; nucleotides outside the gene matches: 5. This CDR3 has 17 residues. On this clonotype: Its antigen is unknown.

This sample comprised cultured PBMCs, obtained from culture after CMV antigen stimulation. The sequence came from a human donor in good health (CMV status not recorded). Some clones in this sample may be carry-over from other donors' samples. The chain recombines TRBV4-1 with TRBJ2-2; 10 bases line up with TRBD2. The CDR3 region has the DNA TGCGCCAGCAGCCAGGCTTGGACTAGCGGGAACACCGGGGAGCTGTTTTTT. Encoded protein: CASSQAWTSGNTGELFF.